A selection of T cell receptor beta chains follows, all from one sample in a study of cytomegalovirus exposure and HLA in healthy donors. The assay was immunoSEQ multiplex PCR, and TCRdb's table has in-frame clones only and misses some. Of about 98,000 clones in the sample, around 67% were seen once. The sample comprised PBMCs. These receptors were obtained from a man between 45 and 60 years old in good health and CMV-seronegative. The CDR3 runs from the conserved cysteine through the conserved F or W. Each record gives: D gene, J gene, clone size, CDR3 length, V gene, CDR3 protein, CDR3 DNA. The D gene is left open where the match is weak. Not every row has a clone size; where given, it reads once, few, many or a size class.

d_call: -; j_call: TRBJ1-1; clone_size: -; cdr3_length: 13; v_call: TRBV5-6; cdr3_aa: CASSLSSNTEAFF; cdr3_nt: TGTGCCAGCAGCTTGTCCTCGAACACTGAAGCTTTCTTT
d_call: TRBD2; j_call: TRBJ2-1; clone_size: -; cdr3_length: 16; v_call: TRBV18; cdr3_aa: CASCLVGGAIGNEQFF; cdr3_nt: TGTGCCAGCTGTTTGGTGGGAGGGGCAATCGGTAATGAGCAGTTCTTC
d_call: TRBD1; j_call: TRBJ1-6; clone_size: -; cdr3_length: 16; v_call: TRBV4-2; cdr3_aa: CASSLRGQGENSPLHF; cdr3_nt: TGTGCCAGCAGCCTCCGCGGACAGGGGGAAAATTCACCCCTCCACTTT
d_call: -; j_call: TRBJ1-1; clone_size: few; cdr3_length: 13; v_call: TRBV4-2; cdr3_aa: CASSQEGRGEAFF; cdr3_nt: TGTGCCAGCAGCCAAGAGGGGAGGGGTGAAGCTTTCTTT
d_call: TRBD2; j_call: TRBJ2-1; clone_size: few; cdr3_length: 14; v_call: TRBV30; cdr3_aa: CALRTSGPYNEQFF; cdr3_nt: TGTGCCCTCAGGACTAGCGGGCCTTACAATGAGCAGTTCTTC
d_call: -; j_call: TRBJ2-7; clone_size: -; cdr3_length: 12; v_call: TRBV18; cdr3_aa: CASSPLSHEQYF; cdr3_nt: TGTGCCAGCTCACCCCTTAGCCACGAGCAGTACTTC
d_call: TRBD2; j_call: TRBJ2-2; clone_size: -; cdr3_length: 17; v_call: TRBV4-2; cdr3_aa: CASSQGRRGRDTGELFF; cdr3_nt: TGTGCCAGCAGCCAAGGGAGGCGGGGGAGGGACACCGGGGAGCTGTTTTTT
d_call: -; j_call: TRBJ2-5; clone_size: -; cdr3_length: 13; v_call: TRBV2; cdr3_aa: CASRDPRGETQYF; cdr3_nt: TGTGCCAGCAGGGACCCCCGGGGGGAGACCCAGTACTTC
d_call: TRBD2; j_call: TRBJ2-5; clone_size: -; cdr3_length: 14; v_call: TRBV5-1; cdr3_aa: CASSLDSRGATQYF; cdr3_nt: TGCGCCAGCAGCTTAGACTCGCGGGGGGCGACCCAGTACTTC
d_call: TRBD2; j_call: TRBJ2-1; clone_size: -; cdr3_length: 18; v_call: TRBV5-5; cdr3_aa: CASSLGLAGGQTRNEQFF; cdr3_nt: TGTGCCAGCAGCTTGGGACTAGCGGGAGGGCAGACAAGGAATGAGCAGTTCTTC
d_call: -; j_call: TRBJ1-4; clone_size: once; cdr3_length: 15; v_call: TRBV7-2; cdr3_aa: CASSSLPGIHEKLFF; cdr3_nt: TGTGCCAGCAGCTCCCTCCCCGGGATCCATGAAAAGCTGTTTTTT
d_call: TRBD2; j_call: TRBJ2-1; clone_size: -; cdr3_length: 15; v_call: TRBV10-1; cdr3_aa: CASSKTSGRGNEQFF; cdr3_nt: TGCGCCAGCAGTAAAACTAGCGGGAGGGGCAATGAGCAGTTCTTC
d_call: -; j_call: TRBJ1-4; clone_size: -; cdr3_length: 15; v_call: TRBV6-5; cdr3_aa: CASSLGGAHGEKLFF; cdr3_nt: TGTGCCAGCAGTTTAGGGGGGGCGCATGGGGAAAAACTGTTTTTT
d_call: TRBD2; j_call: TRBJ2-7; clone_size: -; cdr3_length: 12; v_call: TRBV29-1; cdr3_aa: CSAGTSVYEQYF; cdr3_nt: TGCAGCGCCGGGACTAGCGTTTACGAGCAGTACTTC
d_call: -; j_call: TRBJ1-6; clone_size: -; cdr3_length: 17; v_call: TRBV21-1; cdr3_aa: CASSLNRAVRYNSPLHF; cdr3_nt: TGTGCCAGCAGCCTCAACAGGGCCGTGCGATATAATTCACCCCTCCACTTT
d_call: -; j_call: TRBJ1-1; clone_size: few; cdr3_length: 15; v_call: TRBV9; cdr3_aa: CASSPRGWGDTEAFF; cdr3_nt: TGTGCCAGCAGCCCCCGGGGGTGGGGAGACACTGAAGCTTTCTTT
d_call: TRBD2; j_call: TRBJ2-2; clone_size: -; cdr3_length: 16; v_call: TRBV4-1; cdr3_aa: CASSNRVAGKTGELFF; cdr3_nt: TGCGCCAGCAGCAACCGGGTAGCGGGAAAGACCGGGGAGCTGTTTTTT
d_call: -; j_call: TRBJ1-2; clone_size: few; cdr3_length: 14; v_call: TRBV7-2; cdr3_aa: CASSPSGDNYGYTF; cdr3_nt: TGTGCCAGCAGCCCATCAGGGGACAACTATGGCTACACCTTC
d_call: TRBD1; j_call: TRBJ2-7; clone_size: -; cdr3_length: 13; v_call: TRBV5-1; cdr3_aa: CASSGTGAYEQYF; cdr3_nt: TGCGCCAGCAGTGGGACAGGGGCCTACGAGCAGTACTTC
d_call: -; j_call: TRBJ2-1; clone_size: -; cdr3_length: 13; v_call: TRBV5-1; cdr3_aa: CASSLLREPEQFF; cdr3_nt: TGCGCCAGCAGCTTACTCCGGGAACCTGAGCAGTTCTTC
d_call: TRBD2; j_call: TRBJ2-1; clone_size: -; cdr3_length: 16; v_call: TRBV5-1; cdr3_aa: CASSLAIAGAFVEQFF; cdr3_nt: TGCGCCAGCAGCTTGGCCATAGCGGGAGCTTTTGTTGAGCAGTTCTTC
d_call: TRBD1; j_call: TRBJ2-1; clone_size: -; cdr3_length: 14; v_call: TRBV7-2; cdr3_aa: CAATSRTGRNEQFF; cdr3_nt: TGTGCCGCAACCTCGAGGACAGGGAGGAATGAGCAGTTCTTC
d_call: TRBD2; j_call: TRBJ2-3; clone_size: -; cdr3_length: 16; v_call: TRBV7-9; cdr3_aa: CASSFRVGGSTDTQYF; cdr3_nt: TGTGCCAGCAGCTTTAGAGTGGGGGGGTCGACAGATACGCAGTATTTT
d_call: -; j_call: TRBJ2-7; clone_size: -; cdr3_length: 16; v_call: TRBV6-1; cdr3_aa: CASSQAGGRGIYEQYF; cdr3_nt: TGTGCCAGCAGTCAAGCTGGGGGACGCGGGATTTACGAGCAGTACTTC
d_call: -; j_call: TRBJ2-3; clone_size: -; cdr3_length: 13; v_call: TRBV29-1; cdr3_aa: CSVAGMGTDTQYF; cdr3_nt: TGCAGCGTTGCAGGGATGGGCACAGATACGCAGTATTTT
d_call: TRBD1; j_call: TRBJ2-2; clone_size: -; cdr3_length: 14; v_call: TRBV28; cdr3_aa: CASSSDRVGGELFF; cdr3_nt: TGTGCCAGCAGTTCCGACAGGGTGGGCGGGGAGCTGTTTTTT
d_call: TRBD2; j_call: TRBJ2-7; clone_size: -; cdr3_length: 15; v_call: TRBV5-6; cdr3_aa: CASSYRSGGASEQYF; cdr3_nt: TGTGCCAGCAGCTACCGATCGGGGGGGGCATCCGAGCAGTACTTC
d_call: -; j_call: TRBJ1-1; clone_size: -; cdr3_length: 14; v_call: TRBV19; cdr3_aa: CASDGSFAGLEAFF; cdr3_nt: TGTGCCAGTGACGGTTCGTTTGCTGGACTTGAAGCTTTCTTT
d_call: -; j_call: TRBJ1-1; clone_size: -; cdr3_length: 13; v_call: TRBV6-1; cdr3_aa: CASSPNRNTEAFF; cdr3_nt: TGTGCCAGCAGCCCGAATAGGAACACTGAAGCTTTCTTT
d_call: TRBD2; j_call: TRBJ2-5; clone_size: -; cdr3_length: 15; v_call: TRBV11-2; cdr3_aa: CASSPRGRAFETQYF; cdr3_nt: TGTGCCAGCAGCCCACGGGGGAGGGCCTTTGAGACCCAGTACTTC
d_call: TRBD2; j_call: TRBJ2-1; clone_size: few; cdr3_length: 16; v_call: TRBV4-1; cdr3_aa: CASSLRTSGSYNEQFF; cdr3_nt: TGCGCCAGCAGCCTCCGGACTAGCGGGAGCTACAATGAGCAGTTCTTC
d_call: TRBD1; j_call: TRBJ2-2; clone_size: -; cdr3_length: 14; v_call: TRBV11-3; cdr3_aa: CASSRDRHTGELFF; cdr3_nt: TGTGCCAGCAGCCGGGACAGACACACCGGGGAGCTGTTTTTT
d_call: -; j_call: TRBJ2-2; clone_size: -; cdr3_length: 14; v_call: TRBV5-4; cdr3_aa: CASSLDTFTGELFF; cdr3_nt: TGTGCCAGCAGCTTGGACACATTCACCGGGGAGCTGTTTTTT
d_call: -; j_call: TRBJ1-4; clone_size: -; cdr3_length: 15; v_call: TRBV2; cdr3_aa: CASSGARQGSEKLFF; cdr3_nt: TGTGCCAGCAGTGGGGCGCGGCAGGGAAGCGAAAAACTGTTTTTT
d_call: TRBD1; j_call: TRBJ1-6; clone_size: -; cdr3_length: 14; v_call: TRBV6-7; cdr3_aa: CASNGPDRGSPLHF; cdr3_nt: TGTGCCAGCAACGGCCCGGACAGGGGATCACCCCTCCACTTT
d_call: TRBD1; j_call: TRBJ1-1; clone_size: few; cdr3_length: 16; v_call: TRBV9; cdr3_aa: CASSAALGQLNTEAFF; cdr3_nt: TGTGCCAGCAGCGCTGCACTGGGACAGCTTAACACTGAAGCTTTCTTT
d_call: -; j_call: TRBJ2-7; clone_size: -; cdr3_length: 12; v_call: TRBV6-5; cdr3_aa: CASMSVSYEQYF; cdr3_nt: TGTGCCAGCATGTCTGTCTCCTACGAGCAGTACTTC
d_call: -; j_call: TRBJ2-3; clone_size: -; cdr3_length: 15; v_call: TRBV21-1; cdr3_aa: CASSKARHSTDTQYF; cdr3_nt: TGTGCCAGCAGCAAAGCTCGACATAGCACAGATACGCAGTATTTT
d_call: -; j_call: TRBJ2-5; clone_size: -; cdr3_length: 14; v_call: TRBV7-3; cdr3_aa: CASSLLGVKETQYF; cdr3_nt: TGTGCCAGCAGCTTACTGGGAGTAAAAGAGACCCAGTACTTC
d_call: -; j_call: TRBJ1-5; clone_size: -; cdr3_length: 16; v_call: TRBV19; cdr3_aa: CASILNGGLDNQPQHF; cdr3_nt: TGTGCCAGTATACTCAACGGGGGTTTGGACAATCAGCCCCAGCATTTT
d_call: -; j_call: TRBJ2-2; clone_size: -; cdr3_length: 12; v_call: TRBV10-3; cdr3_aa: CAITSANGELFF; cdr3_nt: TGTGCCATAACCTCAGCGAACGGGGAGCTGTTTTTT
d_call: -; j_call: TRBJ1-6; clone_size: -; cdr3_length: 19; v_call: TRBV28; cdr3_aa: CASSLPPPRLDSNNSPLHF; cdr3_nt: TGTGCCAGCAGTTTACCCCCTCCCCGGCTCGACAGTAATAATTCACCCCTCCACTTT
d_call: -; j_call: TRBJ2-5; clone_size: -; cdr3_length: 15; v_call: TRBV10-1; cdr3_aa: CASSEGTNSQETQYF; cdr3_nt: TGCGCCAGCAGTGAGGGGACAAATTCACAAGAGACCCAGTACTTC
d_call: -; j_call: TRBJ1-1; clone_size: -; cdr3_length: 14; v_call: TRBV28; cdr3_aa: CASSLGRTDTEAFF; cdr3_nt: TGTGCCAGCAGTTTAGGGCGGACTGACACTGAAGCTTTCTTT
d_call: TRBD1; j_call: TRBJ1-3; clone_size: -; cdr3_length: 14; v_call: TRBV27; cdr3_aa: CASSYTTGSGTIYF; cdr3_nt: TGTGCCAGCAGTTACACGACAGGGAGCGGCACCATATATTTT
d_call: TRBD2; j_call: TRBJ2-3; clone_size: -; cdr3_length: 15; v_call: TRBV28; cdr3_aa: CASSGSGLGPDTQYF; cdr3_nt: TGTGCCAGCAGTGGTTCGGGACTAGGCCCAGATACGCAGTATTTT
d_call: -; j_call: TRBJ2-5; clone_size: -; cdr3_length: 14; v_call: TRBV27; cdr3_aa: CATPLDSPAFEQYF; cdr3_nt: TGTGCCACCCCCCTAGACAGTCCCGCCTTTGAGCAGTACTTC
d_call: TRBD1; j_call: TRBJ1-1; clone_size: few; cdr3_length: 14; v_call: TRBV6-5; cdr3_aa: CASSSMTGHTEAFF; cdr3_nt: TGTGCCAGCAGTTCAATGACAGGGCACACTGAAGCTTTCTTT
d_call: -; j_call: TRBJ1-1; clone_size: many; cdr3_length: 17; v_call: TRBV4-2; cdr3_aa: CASSPGVQANQNTEAFF; cdr3_nt: TGTGCCAGCAGCCCAGGGGTACAGGCAAATCAGAACACTGAAGCTTTCTTT
d_call: TRBD1; j_call: TRBJ1-1; clone_size: -; cdr3_length: 16; v_call: TRBV5-4; cdr3_aa: CASSRGPGGADTEAFF; cdr3_nt: TGTGCCAGCAGCCGGGGGCCAGGGGGCGCCGACACTGAAGCTTTCTTT
d_call: TRBD2; j_call: TRBJ2-7; clone_size: -; cdr3_length: 16; v_call: TRBV11-2; cdr3_aa: CASSSRGTQTAYEQYF; cdr3_nt: TGTGCCAGCAGCTCGCGGGGGACTCAAACCGCCTACGAGCAGTACTTC
d_call: TRBD2; j_call: TRBJ2-5; clone_size: -; cdr3_length: 16; v_call: TRBV13; cdr3_aa: CASSPKGLAGDETQYF; cdr3_nt: TGTGCCAGCAGCCCCAAAGGACTAGCGGGGGATGAGACCCAGTACTTC
d_call: TRBD2; j_call: TRBJ2-4; clone_size: -; cdr3_length: 14; v_call: TRBV27; cdr3_aa: CASSARLAENIQYF; cdr3_nt: TGTGCCAGCAGTGCCCGACTAGCGGAAAACATTCAGTACTTC
d_call: TRBD1; j_call: TRBJ2-7; clone_size: -; cdr3_length: 15; v_call: TRBV7-9; cdr3_aa: CASSTRQGGSYEQYF; cdr3_nt: TGTGCCAGCAGCACCCGACAGGGTGGCTCCTACGAGCAGTACTTC